These 26 T cell receptor beta chains were all obtained from the same sample, sequenced in a study of T cells expressing NK-cell markers. TCRdb reprocessed the 5' RACE reads, with one entry per CDR3 protein and no DNA. This table lists around 180,000 distinct CDR3 sequences. The sequencing sample was made of blood T cells: a sorted CD56 or NKG2C T cell subset, CD4+ or CD8+ T cells, or bulk PBMC T cells (not recorded which). The receptors were gathered from a man aged 18 to 70 in good health.

The CDR3 here is CANRQSPYNEQFF. This chain connects TRBV6-1 to TRBJ2-1; TCRdb outputs TRBD1, but without DNA this stays unchecked. Germline V lookup: CDR1 MNHNS, CDR2 SASEGT. CDR3 length equals 13 residues.

V usage is TRBV6-5 and J usage is TRBJ2-4. CDR1 and CDR2 (germline): MNHEY, SVGAGI. The length of the CDR3 is 14 residues. This CDR3 is CASSYSRGSGIQYF.

V and J are TRBV20-1 and TRBJ2-3; the D call from TCRdb, TRBD1, cannot be confirmed without DNA. The V gene's germline CDR1 is DFQATT and CDR2 SNEGSKA (reference sequence). The CDR3 has 16 amino acids. The CDR3 reads CSAPGGMSGYTDTQYF.

The V gene is TRBV7-9, the J gene TRBJ2-5; TCRdb designates TRBD1, a call that cannot be tested without DNA. The germline V gene has CDR1 SEHNR and CDR2 FQNEAQ (reference sequence). The CDR3 extends over 15 amino acids. The CDR3 protein is CASSATTGPRETQYF.

The rearrangement joins TRBV19 to TRBJ2-7; TCRdb designates TRBD1, a call that cannot be tested without DNA. The CDR3 contains 15 residues. Germline V gene sequence: CDR1 LNHDA, CDR2 SQIVND (reference sequence). The CDR3: CASSPGTGYGDEQYF.

The chain combines TRBV9 with TRBJ2-5; TCRdb's D call of TRBD1 is untestable without DNA. The CDR3 spans 13 residues. Germline-derived CDR1 and CDR2 are SGDLS and YYNGEE. The chain's CDR3 is CASSAGNLGTQYF.

The chain recombines TRBV11-2 with TRBJ1-6; checking the TCRdb D call of TRBD1 is not possible without DNA. The germline gives CDR1 SGHAT, CDR2 FQNNGV. CDR3 length equals 15 residues. CDR3 amino acids: CASSLFSGGGSPLHF.

The chain is built from TRBV19 and TRBJ2-1. This CDR3 spans 15 amino acids. The germline V gene encodes CDR1 LNHDA and CDR2 SQIVND (reference sequence). The CDR3 sequence is CASRVVAYPYNEQFF.

The V call is TRBV6-5, the J call TRBJ2-2. The CDR3 runs 15 residues. Looked up from germline, CDR1 is MNHEY and CDR2 is SVGAGI. CDR3 in amino acids: CASSYSYGATGELFF.

The rearrangement uses TRBV2 and TRBJ1-5. The length of the CDR3 is 14 residues. Germline V gene data show CDR1 as SNHLY and CDR2 as FYNNEI. The CDR3: CASSERMVGQPQHF.

V and J are TRBV2 and TRBJ1-4; with no DNA, the TCRdb D assignment of TRBD1 cannot be verified. This CDR3 region has 16 residues. The germline V gene encodes CDR1 SNHLY and CDR2 FYNNEI. Here the CDR3 reads CASSDTGHGTNEKLFF.

CDR3: CASSQSARYGYTF. The chain recombines TRBV27 with TRBJ1-2; TCRdb gives TRBD1 as the D gene, but with no DNA this cannot be confirmed. Germline CDR1 and CDR2: MNHEY and SMNVEV (reference sequence). The CDR3 is made up of 13 amino acids.

The V gene is TRBV29-1, the J gene TRBJ2-5. The CDR3 consists of 12 residues. The germline CDR1 and CDR2 sequences are SQVTM and ANQGSEA. CDR3 amino acids: CSVDRSQETQYF. Looking up the rest from reference TRBV29-1 and TRBJ2-5 gives the full variable domain: SAVISQKPSRDICQRGTSLTIQCQVDSQVTMMFWYRQQPGQSLTLIATANQGSEATYESGFVIDKFPISRPNLTFSTLTVSNMSPEDSSIYLCSVDRSQETQYFGPGTRLLVL.

The chain has TRBV27 and TRBJ2-7; TCRdb indicates TRBD1, and absent DNA this call remains unverified. Per the germline V gene, CDR1 is MNHEY and CDR2 is SMNVEV (reference sequence). The CDR3 spans 16 residues. The CDR3 protein is CASSLFYSGASYEQYF.

V is TRBV6-5 and J is TRBJ1-2. CDR1 MNHEY and CDR2 SVGAGI come from the germline V gene. The CDR3 runs 13 residues. CDR3 amino acids: CASSYGQADGYTF.

The CDR3 is CASSQDGGQLHTEAFF. This chain links TRBV3-1 with TRBJ1-1; the D gene TCRdb calls, TRBD1, cannot be checked with no DNA. Germline-derived CDR1 and CDR2 are LGHDT and YNNKEL (reference sequence). The CDR3 runs to 16 residues.

The chain joins TRBV27 to TRBJ1-4; TCRdb's D call of TRBD1 is untestable without DNA. The germline V gene encodes CDR1 MNHEY and CDR2 SMNVEV (reference sequence). This CDR3 has 16 amino acids. CDR3 amino acids: CASSNLPGQGNEKLFF.

V is TRBV6-1 and J is TRBJ2-7; TCRdb's D call of TRBD1 is untestable without DNA. The germline V gene encodes CDR1 MNHNS and CDR2 SASEGT. This CDR3 contains 16 residues. The CDR3 sequence is CASTPRWEGSYYEQYF.

The chain carries TRBV6-1 and TRBJ2-1. This CDR3 spans 14 amino acids. Germline V gene sequence: CDR1 MNHNS, CDR2 SASEGT. This CDR3 is CATRNGGSYNEQFF.

The chain couples TRBV7-9 to TRBJ2-3; TCRdb names TRBD2, which stays unverified in the absence of DNA. This CDR3 is built from 16 residues. Germline assignment: CDR1 SEHNR and CDR2 FQNEAQ (reference sequence). The CDR3 loop is CASSSPARRSTDTQYF.

CDR3 amino acids: CSASSAKTGQETQYF. V is TRBV20-1 and J is TRBJ2-5. CDR1 is DFQATT and CDR2 is SNEGSKA in the germline V gene (reference sequence). The CDR3 consists of 15 residues.

This chain links TRBV12-3 or TRBV12-4 with TRBJ2-5. CDR3 length equals 15 residues. The CDR3: CASSLDRNDQETQYF.

This chain connects TRBV20-1 to TRBJ2-1; no DNA is available, so the TRBD2 call from TCRdb remains unchecked. The germline V gene encodes CDR1 DFQATT and CDR2 SNEGSKA (reference sequence). This CDR3 has 16 amino acids. The CDR3 sequence is CSASLAPAGLENEQFF.

The CDR3 here is CASSSRGSYGYTF. The chain recombines TRBV14 with TRBJ1-2; TCRdb designates TRBD1, a call that cannot be tested without DNA. The CDR3 is 13 residues long. The germline V gene encodes CDR1 SGHDN and CDR2 FVKESK.

The gene calls are TRBV5-5 and TRBJ2-7. CDR3 length: 12 residues. Germline V gives CDR1 SGHKS, CDR2 YYEKEE (reference sequence). This CDR3 is CASSYSASEQYF.

This sequence joins TRBV28 and TRBJ2-3; the TCRdb D gene call, TRBD1, has no DNA to confirm it. The germline V gene encodes CDR1 MDHEN and CDR2 SYDVKM. This CDR3 has 16 residues. The CDR3 region is CASSPTGGAPTDTQYF.